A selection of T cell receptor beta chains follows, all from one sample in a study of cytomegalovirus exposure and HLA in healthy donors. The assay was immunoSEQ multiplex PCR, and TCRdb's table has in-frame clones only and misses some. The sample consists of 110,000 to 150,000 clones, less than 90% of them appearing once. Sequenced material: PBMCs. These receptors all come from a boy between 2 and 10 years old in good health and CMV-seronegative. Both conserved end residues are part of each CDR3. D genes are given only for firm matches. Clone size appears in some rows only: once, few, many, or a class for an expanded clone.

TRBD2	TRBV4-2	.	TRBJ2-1	CASSQEAGGYNEQFF	TGTGCCAGCAGCCAAGAAGCGGGAGGGTACAATGAGCAGTTCTTC
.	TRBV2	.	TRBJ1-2	CASSEATRMIGYTF	TGTGCCAGCAGTGAAGCCACGCGTATGATCGGCTACACCTTC
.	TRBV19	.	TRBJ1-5	CASSRRQDDYQPQHF	TGTGCCAGTAGCCGTCGACAGGACGACTATCAGCCCCAGCATTTT
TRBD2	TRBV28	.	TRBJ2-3	CASSPGLAGTDTQYF	TGTGCCAGCAGTCCCGGACTAGCGGGGACAGATACGCAGTATTTT
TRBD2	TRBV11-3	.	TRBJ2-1	CASSLGLAPNEQFF	TGTGCCAGCAGCTTGGGACTAGCCCCTAATGAGCAGTTCTTC
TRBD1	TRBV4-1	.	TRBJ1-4	CASSQTGQGSEKLFF	TGCGCCAGCAGCCAGACCGGACAGGGGAGTGAAAAACTGTTTTTT
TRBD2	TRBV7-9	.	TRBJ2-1	CSSSSSGGYNEQFF	TGTTCCAGCAGCTCAAGCGGGGGGTACAATGAGCAGTTCTTC
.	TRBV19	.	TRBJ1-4	CASRPSVGNHQREEF	TGTGCCAGTAGACCCTCCGTGGGTAACCATCAAAGAGAGGAGTTT
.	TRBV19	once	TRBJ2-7	CASSIGDRGGFYEQYF	TGTGCCAGTAGTATAGGGGATAGGGGTGGTTTTTACGAGCAGTACTTC
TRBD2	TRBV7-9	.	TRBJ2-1	CASSARWGLAGRGNEQFF	TGTGCCAGCAGCGCCCGTTGGGGACTAGCCGGGAGGGGGAATGAGCAGTTCTTC
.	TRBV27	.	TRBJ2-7	CASRGKQGALVYEQYF	TGTGCCAGCAGGGGCAAACAGGGAGCATTGGTCTACGAGCAGTACTTC
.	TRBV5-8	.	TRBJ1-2	CASSLDQGNYGYTF	TGTGCCAGCAGCTTGGACCAGGGAAACTATGGCTACACCTTC
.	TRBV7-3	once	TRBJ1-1	CASSLNGAGTEAFF	TGTGCCAGCAGCTTAAATGGGGCCGGGACTGAAGCTTTCTTT
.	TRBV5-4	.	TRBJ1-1	CASSPPGRSGGTEAFF	TGTGCCAGCAGCCCCCCGGGGAGGTCGGGGGGAACTGAAGCTTTCTTT
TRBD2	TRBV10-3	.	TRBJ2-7	CAISESTGTSGEQYF	TGTGCCATCAGTGAGTCGACTGGGACTAGCGGCGAGCAGTACTTC